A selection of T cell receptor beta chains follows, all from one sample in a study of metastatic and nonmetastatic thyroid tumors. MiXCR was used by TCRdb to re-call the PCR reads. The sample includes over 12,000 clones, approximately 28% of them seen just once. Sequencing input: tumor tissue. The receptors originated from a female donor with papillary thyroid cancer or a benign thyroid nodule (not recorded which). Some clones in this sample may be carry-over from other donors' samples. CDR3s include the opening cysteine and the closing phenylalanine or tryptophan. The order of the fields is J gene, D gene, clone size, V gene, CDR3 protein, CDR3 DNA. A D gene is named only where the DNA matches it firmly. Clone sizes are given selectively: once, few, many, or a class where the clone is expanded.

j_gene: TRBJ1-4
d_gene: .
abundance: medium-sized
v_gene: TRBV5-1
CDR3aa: CASSLGGGEEKLFF
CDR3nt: TGCGCCAGCAGCTTGGGGGGGGGAGAAGAAAAACTGTTTTTT

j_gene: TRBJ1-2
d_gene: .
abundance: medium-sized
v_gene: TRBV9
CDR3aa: CAATRDTALHGYTF
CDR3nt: TGTGCCGCGACACGGGACACCGCTTTACATGGCTACACCTTC

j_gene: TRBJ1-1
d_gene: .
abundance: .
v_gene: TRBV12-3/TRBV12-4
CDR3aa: CASSGQGLTEAFF
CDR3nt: TGTGCCAGCAGTGGTCAGGGACTTACTGAAGCTTTCTTT

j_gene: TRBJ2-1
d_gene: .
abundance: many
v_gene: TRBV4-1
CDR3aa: CASSRVPSSNEQFF
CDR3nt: TGCGCCAGCAGCCGCGTTCCGTCAAGCAATGAGCAGTTCTTC

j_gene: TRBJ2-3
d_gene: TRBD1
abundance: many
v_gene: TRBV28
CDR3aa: CASKVGTGGYNTQYF
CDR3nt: TGTGCCAGCAAGGTTGGGACAGGGGGATACAATACGCAGTATTTT

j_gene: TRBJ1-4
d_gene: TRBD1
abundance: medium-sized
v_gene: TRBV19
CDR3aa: CASSTRTPGGSSEKLFF
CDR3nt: TGTGCCAGTAGTACGAGGACTCCAGGGGGATCGAGTGAAAAACTGTTTTTT

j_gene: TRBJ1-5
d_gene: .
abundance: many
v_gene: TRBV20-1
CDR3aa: CSARTNSINQPQHF
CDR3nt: TGCAGTGCTAGAACCAACTCTATTAATCAGCCCCAGCATTTT

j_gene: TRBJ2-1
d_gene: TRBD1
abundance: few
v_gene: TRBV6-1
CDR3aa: CASSQITGAPYNEQFF
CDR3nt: TGTGCCAGCAGCCAGATTACAGGGGCCCCCTACAATGAGCAGTTCTTC

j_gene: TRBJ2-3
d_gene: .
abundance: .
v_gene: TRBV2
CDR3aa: CASSLIPDTQYF
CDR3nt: TGTGCCAGCAGTCTTATCCCAGATACGCAGTATTTT

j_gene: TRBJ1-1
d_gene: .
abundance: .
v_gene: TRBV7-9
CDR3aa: CASSSAPGYTEAFF
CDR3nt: TGTGCCAGCAGCTCAGCACCGGGGTACACTGAAGCTTTCTTT

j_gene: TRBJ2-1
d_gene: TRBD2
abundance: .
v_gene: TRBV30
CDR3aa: CAWAGTTNEQFF
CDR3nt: TGTGCCTGGGCCGGGACTACCAATGAGCAGTTCTTC

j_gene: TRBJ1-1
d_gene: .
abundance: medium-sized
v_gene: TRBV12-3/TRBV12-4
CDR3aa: CASKLSGNTEAFF
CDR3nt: TGTGCCAGCAAACTCTCAGGGAACACTGAAGCTTTCTTT

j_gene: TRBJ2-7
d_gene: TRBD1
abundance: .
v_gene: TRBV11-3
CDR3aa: CASSPRDRDYEQYF
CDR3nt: TGTGCCAGCAGCCCCCGGGACAGGGACTACGAGCAGTACTTC

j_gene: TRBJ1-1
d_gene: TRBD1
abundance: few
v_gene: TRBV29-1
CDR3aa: CSVGGTGGVLAFF
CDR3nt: TGCAGCGTTGGAGGGACAGGGGGCGTTTTGGCTTTCTTT

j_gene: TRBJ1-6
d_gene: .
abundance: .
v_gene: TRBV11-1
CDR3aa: CASSLNQGRGYSPLHF
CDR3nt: TGTGCCAGCAGCCTGAACCAGGGTCGGGGTTATTCACCCCTCCACTTT

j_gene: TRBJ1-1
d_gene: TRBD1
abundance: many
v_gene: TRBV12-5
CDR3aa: CASGLGQGFKNTEAFF
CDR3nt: TGTGCTAGTGGTTTGGGACAGGGGTTTAAGAACACTGAAGCTTTCTTT

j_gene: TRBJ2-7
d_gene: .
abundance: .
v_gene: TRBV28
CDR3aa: CASSALIGPYEQYF
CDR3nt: TGTGCCAGCAGTGCTCTCATAGGTCCCTACGAGCAGTACTTC

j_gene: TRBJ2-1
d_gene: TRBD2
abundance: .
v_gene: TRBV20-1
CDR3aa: CSVLAGTREYNEQFF
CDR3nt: TGCAGTGTCCTAGCGGGGACTAGGGAATACAATGAGCAGTTCTTC

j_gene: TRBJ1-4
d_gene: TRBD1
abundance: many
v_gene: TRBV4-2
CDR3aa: CASSQGQGGHEKLFF
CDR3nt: TGTGCCAGCAGCCAGGGACAGGGAGGGCATGAAAAACTGTTTTTT

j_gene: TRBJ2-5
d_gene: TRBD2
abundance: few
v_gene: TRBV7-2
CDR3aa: CASSLVGGGTQYF
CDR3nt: TGTGCCAGCAGCTTAGTCGGGGGGGGGACCCAGTACTTC

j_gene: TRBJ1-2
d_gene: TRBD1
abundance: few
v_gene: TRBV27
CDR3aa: CASSLSSQGAYYGYTF
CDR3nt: TGTGCCAGCAGTTTATCTTCTCAGGGGGCCTACTATGGCTACACCTTC

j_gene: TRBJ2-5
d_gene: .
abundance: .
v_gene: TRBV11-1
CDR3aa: CASSVDTYQETQYF
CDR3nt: TGTGCCAGCAGCGTCGACACGTACCAAGAGACCCAGTACTTC

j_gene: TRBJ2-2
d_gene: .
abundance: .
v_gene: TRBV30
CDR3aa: CAWSVRRTDTGELFF
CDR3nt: TGTGCCTGGAGTGTTAGACGGACTGACACCGGGGAGCTGTTTTTT

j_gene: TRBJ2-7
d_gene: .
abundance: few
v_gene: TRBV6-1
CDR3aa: CASLGGDEQYF
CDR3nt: TGTGCCAGCCTAGGGGGGGACGAGCAGTACTTC

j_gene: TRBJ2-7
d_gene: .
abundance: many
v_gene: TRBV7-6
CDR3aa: CASSPGGGSYEQYF
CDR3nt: TGTGCCAGCAGCCCGGGTGGGGGCTCCTACGAGCAGTACTTC

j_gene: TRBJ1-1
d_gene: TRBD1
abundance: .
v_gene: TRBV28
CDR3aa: CASSPQGALTEAFF
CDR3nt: TGTGCCAGCAGTCCGCAGGGGGCGCTAACTGAAGCTTTCTTT

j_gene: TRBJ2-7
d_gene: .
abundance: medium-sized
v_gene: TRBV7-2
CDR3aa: CASSFTGAGPYEQYF
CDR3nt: TGTGCCAGCAGCTTTACAGGAGCGGGCCCCTACGAGCAGTACTTC

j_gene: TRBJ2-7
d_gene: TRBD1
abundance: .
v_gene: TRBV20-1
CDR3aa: CSALNRGPYEQYF
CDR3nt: TGCAGTGCTCTTAACAGGGGGCCCTACGAGCAGTACTTC

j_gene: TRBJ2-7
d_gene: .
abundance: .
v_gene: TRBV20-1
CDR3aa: CSAARQPISYEQYF
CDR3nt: TGCAGTGCTGCCCGACAGCCCATTTCCTACGAGCAGTACTTC

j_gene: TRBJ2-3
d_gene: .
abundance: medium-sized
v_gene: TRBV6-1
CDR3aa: CASSEAKGSSTDTQYF
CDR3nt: TGTGCCAGCAGTGAAGCTAAAGGTTCTAGCACAGATACGCAGTATTTT

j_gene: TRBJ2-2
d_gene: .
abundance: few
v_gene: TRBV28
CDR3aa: CASRPWGSTGELFF
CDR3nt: TGTGCCAGCAGACCCTGGGGGTCCACCGGGGAGCTGTTTTTT

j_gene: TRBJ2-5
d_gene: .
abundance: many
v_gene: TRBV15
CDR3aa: CATSRVWEETQYF
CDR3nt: TGTGCCACCAGCAGAGTCTGGGAAGAGACCCAGTACTTC

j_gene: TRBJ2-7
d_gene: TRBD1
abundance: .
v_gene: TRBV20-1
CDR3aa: CSASTGALGYEQYF
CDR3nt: TGCAGTGCGTCTACAGGGGCCCTTGGGTACGAGCAGTACTTC